What follows are 9 T cell receptor beta chains derived from one specimen sequenced in a study of early T cells in non-severe SARS-CoV-2 infection. TCRdb re-analysed the 5' RACE reads in MiXCR, keeping a single row per CDR3 protein. This sample has roughly 24,000 distinct CDR3 sequences, with 5% found just once. The specimen sequenced was whole blood. These receptors were taken from an adult who was a healthcare worker with PCR-confirmed SARS-CoV-2 infection or an uninfected control (not recorded which).

The J gene is TRBJ1-1, the V gene TRBV18; the D gene is possibly TRBD1 (6 bases). V gave up 3 bases and J gave up 4 bases, with 12 bases separating them. Germline CDR1 and CDR2: KGHSH and LQKENI. CDR3 length: 14 residues. The CDR3 nucleotides read TGTGCCAGCTCACCGGCAGGGGCAGTCACTGAAGCTTTCTTT. Translation gives CASSPAGAVTEAFF. Drawing the rest from reference TRBV18 and TRBJ1-1, the complete variable domain is NAGVMQNPRHLVRRRGQEARLRCSPMKGHSHVYWYRQLPEEGLKFMVYLQKENIIDESGMPKERFSAEFPKEGPSILRIQQVVRGDSAAYFCASSPAGAVTEAFFGQGTRLTVV.

The chain carries TRBV2 and TRBJ2-1; TRBD2 matches 13 bases. The germline V gene encodes CDR1 SNHLY and CDR2 FYNNEI. The trim removed 8 bases at V and 1 base at J, leaving 11 bases unmatched. The CDR3 contains 18 residues. CDR3 sequence reads: CASLTGTSGDSSYNEQFF. The DNA for the CDR3 is TGTGCCAGCCTAACCGGGACTAGCGGGGATTCGTCCTACAATGAGCAGTTCTTC.

This clonotype came up many times. The chain has TRBV6-6 and TRBJ1-3, with unresolved D. The CDR3 is made up of 15 amino acids. Germline CDR1 MNHNY, CDR2 SVGAGI (reference sequence). V was cut by 2 bases and J by 13 bases, with 21 bases left in between. CDR3 sequence: CASSYGGRIGGLIYF. The CDR3 region has the DNA TGTGCCAGCAGTTACGGAGGACGAATAGGAGGGTTAATATATTTT.

This clonotype was observed many times. The chain recombines TRBV7-9 with TRBJ1-2; TRBD1 is a possible D gene (6 bases). Germline V gives CDR1 SEHNR, CDR2 FQNEAQ (reference sequence). This CDR3 is built from 15 residues. The germline V and J ends were trimmed by 1 base and 4 bases, with 13 bases remaining between them. The CDR3 here is CASSLEYGGPYGYTF. Here the CDR3 DNA reads TGTGCCAGCAGCTTAGAATACGGGGGGCCCTATGGCTACACCTTC. The full variable domain, with the rest looked up from reference TRBV7-9 and TRBJ1-2, is DTGVSQNPRHKITKRGQNVTFRCDPISEHNRLYWYRQTLGQGPEFLTYFQNEAQLEKSRLLSDRFSAERPKGSFSTLEIQRTEQGDSAMYLCASSLEYGGPYGYTFGSGTRLTVV.

A word on this clonotype: A much larger clone differs from this one at a single base, so this may be a read error. The chain carries TRBV5-1 and TRBJ2-7; D unresolved. CDR1 is SGHRS, CDR2 YFSETQ, per germline. This CDR3 is 13 amino acids long. The V and J ends lost 5 bases and 2 bases respectively, with 11 bases between them. The CDR3 reads CASRINIPYEQYF. CDR3 in DNA: TGCGCCAGCAGAATCAATATCCCCTACGAGCAGTACTTC. Filled out from reference TRBV5-1 and TRBJ2-7, the complete variable domain reads KAGVTQTPRYLIKTRGQQVTLSCSPISGHRSVSWYQQTPGQGLQFLFEYFSETQRNKGNFPGRFSGRQFSNSRSEMNVSTLELGDSALYLCASRINIPYEQYFGPGTRLTVT.

This clonotype was observed at least ten times. The chain is built from TRBV6-4 and TRBJ1-1; 11 nucleotides line up with TRBD1. Germline V gene sequence: CDR1 MRHNA, CDR2 SNTAGT. The CDR3 extends over 16 amino acids. Trimming removed 1 base from V and 10 bases from J; junction bases left unmatched: 11. This chain's CDR3 is CASSDLRTGGASVAFF. CDR3 bases: TGTGCCAGCAGTGACTTGAGGACAGGGGGCGCTTCGGTAGCTTTCTTT.

In its sample, this clonotype was seen a few times. V and J are TRBV7-3 and TRBJ2-2; D ambiguous. Germline V lookup: CDR1 SGHTA, CDR2 FQGTGA. The CDR3 sequence is 11 residues long. Trimming shortened V by 8 bases and J by 6 bases, and 7 bases separated the two germline ends. CDR3 sequence reads: CASSLSGELFF. CDR3 coding DNA: TGTGCCAGCTCCCTTTCCGGGGAGCTGTTTTTT.

This clonotype showed up many times. The CDR3 nucleotides are TGTGCCAGCAGCCCCCGACCGAGCACAGATACGCAGTATTTT. It encodes CASSPRPSTDTQYF. The chain carries TRBV7-8 and TRBJ2-3; D uncertain. Germline CDR1 and CDR2: SGHVS and FQNEAQ. This CDR3 is 14 amino acids long. The V end was cut by 5 bases, the J end by 0 bases, with 9 bases between. Full variable domain (outside the CDR3, taken from reference TRBV7-8 and TRBJ2-3): GAGVSQSPRYKVAKRGQDVALRCDPISGHVSLFWYQQALGQGPEFLTYFQNEAQLDKSGLPSDRFFAERPEGSVSTLKIQRTQQEDSAVYLCASSPRPSTDTQYFGPGTRLTVL.

The gene calls are TRBV15 and TRBJ2-1; D call uncertain. Germline assignment: CDR1 LNHNV and CDR2 YYDKDF (reference sequence). CDR3 length: 15 residues. V was cut by 3 bases and J by 2 bases, with 11 bases left in between. The CDR3 nucleotides are TGTGCCACCAGCAGGCCCTTTGGGGCCTACAATGAGCAGTTCTTC. It codes for CATSRPFGAYNEQFF.